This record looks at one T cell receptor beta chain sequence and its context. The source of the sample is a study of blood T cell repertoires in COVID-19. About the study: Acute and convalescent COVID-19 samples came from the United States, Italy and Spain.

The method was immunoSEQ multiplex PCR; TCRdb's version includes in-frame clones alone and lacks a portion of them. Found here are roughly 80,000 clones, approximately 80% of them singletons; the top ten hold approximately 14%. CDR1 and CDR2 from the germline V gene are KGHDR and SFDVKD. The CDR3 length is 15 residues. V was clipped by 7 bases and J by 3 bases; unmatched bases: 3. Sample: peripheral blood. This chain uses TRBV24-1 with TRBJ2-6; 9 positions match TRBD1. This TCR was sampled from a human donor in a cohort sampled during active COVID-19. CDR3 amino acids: CATSTGGDGANVLTF. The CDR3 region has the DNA TGTGCCACCAGCACAGGGGGCGATGGGGCCAACGTCCTGACTTTC.